Shown below are 23 T cell receptor beta chains from a single sample sequenced in a study of T cell responses to AZD1222 COVID-19 vaccine. This table comes from immunoSEQ multiplex PCR, and its TCRdb copy is limited to in-frame clones, with some not included. The sample contains more than 150,000 clones, 88% of which appear only once. The sample consisted of peripheral blood, taken 28 days after the second AZD1222 dose. These receptors originate from an adult who received the AZD1222 COVID-19 vaccine.

The chain carries TRBV14 and TRBJ2-2; no clear D gene. This CDR3 comprises 17 residues. The V gene's germline CDR1 is SGHDN and CDR2 FVKESK. Trimming cost V 0 bases and J 1 base, with 12 bases left between them. Here the CDR3 reads CASSQEFKGLNTGELFF. The CDR3 nucleotides are TGTGCCAGCAGCCAAGAGTTTAAGGGCTTGAACACCGGGGAGCTGTTTTTT.

This chain connects TRBV7-2 to TRBJ2-7, with 15 bases that match TRBD2. This CDR3 contains 18 residues. Germline CDR1 and CDR2: SGHTA and FQGNSA. V shed 5 bases and J 5 bases; nucleotides not matched to a gene: 13. The DNA of the CDR3 is TGTGCCAGCAGCCCCGGGGGACTAGCGGGAGGAAGCGGCGACGAGCAGTACTTC. Translating gives CASSPGGLAGGSGDEQYF. The full variable domain, in which reference TRBV7-2 and TRBJ2-7 provide the parts outside the CDR3, is GAGVSQSPSNKVTEKGKDVELRCDPISGHTALYWYRQSLGQGLEFLIYFQGNSAPDKSGLPSDRFSAERTGGSVSTLTIQRTQQEDSAVYLCASSPGGLAGGSGDEQYFGPGTRLTVT.

V is TRBV19 and J is TRBJ1-2; D call uncertain. V was cut by 6 bases and J by 6 bases, with 14 bases left in between. This CDR3 spans 13 amino acids. The germline V gene encodes CDR1 LNHDA and CDR2 SQIVND (reference sequence). CDR3 sequence reads: CASSPPERDGYTF. The CDR3 DNA follows: TGTGCCAGTAGCCCCCCCGAGCGTGATGGCTACACCTTC.

The chain links TRBV28 to TRBJ1-1; D is undetermined. V shed 7 bases and J shed 4 bases, with 13 bases lying between them. Germline-derived CDR1 and CDR2 are MDHEN and SYDVKM. There are 13 residues in the CDR3. The CDR3 region is CASTVGVSTEAFF. The CDR3 DNA is TGTGCCAGCACCGTCGGGGTTAGCACTGAAGCTTTCTTT.

This clone was counted once. The CDR3 DNA reads TGTGCTAGTGGAACGGGGACAGGGATAGAGACCCAGTACTTC. It translates to CASGTGTGIETQYF. V and J are TRBV12-5 and TRBJ2-5; 9 nucleotides agree with TRBD1. There are 14 residues in the CDR3. Trimming at V came to 6 bases and at J to 4 bases, leaving 6 bases not matched to a gene. Germline values: CDR1 LGHNT, CDR2 FRNRAP.

V usage is TRBV7-8 and J usage is TRBJ2-7; 10 nucleotides agree with TRBD2. The CDR3 totals 15 residues. Trimming at V came to 2 bases and at J to 4 bases, leaving 5 bases not matched to a gene. The germline gives CDR1 SGHVS, CDR2 FQNEAQ. DNA for the CDR3: TGTGCCAGCAGCTTATCAGCGGGAGGGCCGTACGAGCAGTACTTC. Protein product: CASSLSAGGPYEQYF. The full variable domain, rest sourced from reference TRBV7-8 and TRBJ2-7, is GAGVSQSPRYKVAKRGQDVALRCDPISGHVSLFWYQQALGQGPEFLTYFQNEAQLDKSGLPSDRFFAERPEGSVSTLKIQRTQQEDSAVYLCASSLSAGGPYEQYFGPGTRLTVT.

This clone was found a few times. The chain couples TRBV5-4 to TRBJ1-1, with 7 positions matching TRBD1. CDR1 is SGHNT, CDR2 YYREEE, per germline (reference sequence). With 4 bases clipped from V and 4 bases from J, the junction kept 7 bases outside the gene matches. The CDR3 sequence is 14 residues long. This CDR3 reads CASSPRQGGTEAFF. The CDR3, as DNA: TGTGCCAGCAGCCCTCGACAGGGCGGCACTGAAGCTTTCTTT.

The chain carries TRBV9 and TRBJ2-2, with D uncertain. Germline loops: CDR1 SGDLS, CDR2 YYNGEE. V gave up 4 bases and J gave up 5 bases, with 9 bases separating them. This CDR3 is 13 amino acids long. The CDR3 protein is CASSLRQTGELFF. The CDR3 DNA reads TGTGCCAGCAGCCTCCGTCAAACCGGGGAGCTGTTTTTT.

This chain joins TRBV18 and TRBJ2-3, with TRBD2 matching 11 bases. The CDR3 spans 19 residues. CDR1 and CDR2 from the germline V gene are KGHSH and LQKENI. V shed 3 bases and J 1 base; nucleotides not matched to a gene: 12. CDR3 in DNA: TGTGCCAGCTCACCCCAGACAACTCGACTAGCGGGACGCACAGATACGCAGTATTTT. It is translated as CASSPQTTRLAGRTDTQYF.

The chain carries TRBV21-1 and TRBJ2-7; the table's D gene call, TRBD2, was not cross checked with the DNA. TRBV21-1 is a documented pseudogene. The CDR3 consists of 19 residues. The DNA for the CDR3 is TGTGCCAGCAGCTGGCGGGGGACTAGCGGGAGGGCCAGGACCTACGAGCAGTACTTC. Its protein is CASSWRGTSGRARTYEQYF.

V gene TRBV9 combines with J gene TRBJ2-1; 8 nucleotides align to TRBD1. The CDR3 has 14 amino acids. Germline V gene lookup returns CDR1 SGDLS and CDR2 YYNGEE. The V segment lost 0 bases and the J segment 10 bases; nucleotides outside the gene matches: 6. The CDR3 DNA reads as TGTGCCAGCAGCGTAGTGACAGGGGAAGGAGAGCAGTTCTTC. It translates to CASSVVTGEGEQFF.

The V gene is TRBV30, the J gene TRBJ1-6; no clear D gene. This CDR3 has 13 residues. V was pared by 1 base and J by 10 bases, with 11 bases between. CDR1 GTSNPN and CDR2 SVGIG come from the germline V gene (reference sequence). CDR3 loop: CAWSGGLDSPLHF. The CDR3 coding sequence is TGTGCCTGGAGTGGAGGGCTAGACTCACCCCTCCACTTT.

V gene TRBV27 combines with J gene TRBJ2-3; unclear D gene. The germline gives CDR1 MNHEY, CDR2 SMNVEV (reference sequence). The V end lost 3 bases, the J end lost 2 bases, and 9 bases lay between the germline ends. The CDR3 consists of 14 residues. CDR3 loop: CASSFGGYTDTQYF. The CDR3 nucleotides read TGTGCCAGCAGTTTCGGCGGCTACACAGATACGCAGTATTTT.

The chain couples TRBV28 to TRBJ1-5; D gene ambiguous. Trimming cost V 4 bases and J 9 bases, with 7 bases left between them. CDR3 size: 11 residues. Germline V gene lookup returns CDR1 MDHEN and CDR2 SYDVKM. CDR3 loop: CASSSVRPQHF. The CDR3 region has the DNA TGTGCCAGCAGTTCCGTGAGGCCCCAGCATTTT.

The chain is built from TRBV7-2 and TRBJ1-2; a weak D match, TRBD1 (5 bases). The V and J ends lost 6 bases and 6 bases respectively, with 14 bases between them. CDR3 size: 13 residues. Per the germline V gene, CDR1 is SGHTA and CDR2 is FQGNSA. The CDR3 protein is CASSPGPGHGYTF. The CDR3 DNA follows: TGTGCCAGCAGTCCTGGCCCAGGGCATGGCTACACCTTC.

The chain couples TRBV5-4 to TRBJ2-4; possibly TRBD1 for D (5 bases). Looked up from germline, CDR1 is SGHNT and CDR2 is YYREEE (reference sequence). The ends were cut back, 4 bases at V and 0 bases at J, with 23 bases in the middle. The CDR3 spans 19 residues. In nucleotides, the CDR3 is TGTGCCAGCAGCCCGCAGGGTACGCCCGGCCGACGAGCCAAAAACATTCAGTACTTC. It codes for CASSPQGTPGRRAKNIQYF.

The V gene is TRBV28, the J gene TRBJ2-3; 9 bases map to TRBD2. Germline CDR1 MDHEN, CDR2 SYDVKM. Trimming at V came to 5 bases and at J to 2 bases, leaving 8 bases not matched to a gene. The CDR3 is 16 residues long. The CDR3 is CASSPYSGSATDTQYF. CDR3 DNA: TGTGCCAGCAGTCCCTATAGCGGGAGCGCCACAGATACGCAGTATTTT. The full variable domain, rest sourced from reference TRBV28 and TRBJ2-3, is DVKVTQSSRYLVKRTGEKVFLECVQDMDHENMFWYRQDPGLGLRLIYFSYDVKMKEKGDIPEGYSVSREKKERFSLILESASTNQTSMYLCASSPYSGSATDTQYFGPGTRLTVL.

J is TRBJ1-1 and V is TRBV2; D gene unclear. CDR3 length: 15 residues. Germline CDR1 and CDR2: SNHLY and FYNNEI. Trimming took off 2 bases at V and 0 bases at J, with 10 bases between the two ends. The CDR3 spells CASSERARVNTEAFF. CDR3 bases: TGTGCCAGCAGTGAAAGGGCCCGGGTGAACACTGAAGCTTTCTTT.

The chain employs TRBV28 and TRBJ1-1; unclear D gene. Between the trimmed V and J ends, which lost 4 bases and 1 base, there was a span of 10 bases. The CDR3 is made up of 14 amino acids. Germline values: CDR1 MDHEN, CDR2 SYDVKM. DNA for the CDR3: TGTGCCAGCAGTTCCCAGACAAGGAACACTGAAGCTTTCTTT. This sequence encodes CASSSQTRNTEAFF.

The chain joins TRBV7-9 to TRBJ1-1; 9 positions agree with TRBD1. The CDR3 totals 17 residues. The junction had 12 bases not matched to a gene; V was cut back by 0 bases and J by 7 bases. Germline lookup yields CDR1 SEHNR and CDR2 FQNEAQ (reference sequence). CDR3 residues: CASSLAGQGTYIGEAFF. The CDR3 nucleotides are TGTGCCAGCAGCTTAGCGGGACAGGGTACCTATATAGGTGAAGCTTTCTTT. Combining the CDR3 with reference TRBV7-9 and TRBJ1-1 gives the whole variable domain DTGVSQNPRHKITKRGQNVTFRCDPISEHNRLYWYRQTLGQGPEFLTYFQNEAQLEKSRLLSDRFSAERPKGSFSTLEIQRTEQGDSAMYLCASSLAGQGTYIGEAFFGQGTRLTVV.

The chain carries TRBV28 and TRBJ1-5, with D maybe TRBD1 (5 bases). Germline loops: CDR1 MDHEN, CDR2 SYDVKM. The CDR3 totals 14 residues. V gave up 3 bases and J gave up 7 bases, with 13 bases separating them. In DNA form, the CDR3 reads TGTGCCAGCAGTTTCCAGGGTTGGGACCAGCCCCAGCATTTT. Translating gives CASSFQGWDQPQHF.

CDR3 loop: CASSYRGQGNSPLHF. The CDR3, as DNA: TGTGCCAGCAGTTACCGGGGACAGGGGAATTCACCCCTCCACTTT. The chain carries TRBV6-5 and TRBJ1-6; 10 bases map to TRBD1. CDR1 is MNHEY and CDR2 is SVGAGI in the germline V gene. Unmatched junction bases numbered 2, after V lost 2 bases and J lost 7 bases. The CDR3 has 15 residues.

The chain links TRBV27 to TRBJ2-3, with 9 bases fitting TRBD1. CDR1 and CDR2 from the germline V gene are MNHEY and SMNVEV (reference sequence). J lost 3 bases, V lost 6 bases, and 7 bases had no gene match. This CDR3 comprises 15 residues. The DNA of the CDR3 is TGTGCCAGCAGATCCAGACAGGGGGGGACAGATACGCAGTATTTT. This translates into CASRSRQGGTDTQYF.